A selection of T cell receptor beta chains follows, all from one sample in a study of T cell repertoires in cytomegalovirus infection. TCRdb reprocessed the reads with MiXCR, giving one entry per CDR3 protein. This table has about 130,000 distinct CDR3 sequences, almost 9% appearing once. The specimen sequenced was PBMCs. These receptors were obtained from a human donor in good health (CMV status not recorded). Some clones in this sample may be carry-over from other donors' samples. CDR3s include the opening cysteine and the closing phenylalanine or tryptophan. The D gene is left open where the match is weak. Part of the rows lack a size; the others show once, few, many or a class for expanded clones.

D	J	size	V	CDR3	DNA
NA	TRBJ1-2	many	TRBV6-5	CASSSSFGVTLDYGYTF	TGTGCCAGCAGTTCCAGTTTCGGAGTAACCCTCGACTATGGCTACACCTTC
NA	TRBJ2-1	many	TRBV7-9	CASSLPGQGRNEQFF	TGTGCCAGCAGCTTACCGGGCCAGGGCCGCAATGAGCAGTTCTTC
NA	TRBJ1-2	few	TRBV12-3/TRBV12-4	CASSLAAGDYGYTF	TGTGCCAGCAGTTTAGCGGCAGGGGACTATGGCTACACCTTC
NA	TRBJ2-1	many	TRBV7-8	CASSLGGGEQFF	TGTGCCAGCAGCTTAGGTGGGGGTGAGCAGTTCTTC
TRBD1	TRBJ1-2	many	TRBV6-1	CASRRDRGDGYTF	TGTGCCAGCAGGCGGGACAGGGGCGATGGCTACACCTTC
TRBD1	TRBJ2-3	NA	TRBV29-1	CSVSQGSTDTQYF	TGCAGCGTTTCACAGGGGTCGACAGATACGCAGTATTTT
NA	TRBJ1-2	many	TRBV28	CASSSGGYTF	TGTGCCAGCAGTTCGGGGGGCTACACCTTC
TRBD1	TRBJ2-7	many	TRBV6-5	CASSFGTAYEQYF	TGTGCCAGCAGTTTTGGGACAGCCTACGAGCAGTACTTC
NA	TRBJ2-1	NA	TRBV29-1	CSVRSSHEQFF	TGCAGCGTCCGCTCCTCGCATGAGCAGTTCTTC
TRBD1	TRBJ2-7	few	TRBV29-1	CSVHRGVEQYF	TGCAGCGTTCACAGGGGGGTCGAGCAGTACTTC
TRBD1	TRBJ2-3	many	TRBV7-2	CASSPSGQGSDTQYF	TGTGCCAGCAGCCCCTCCGGACAGGGGTCAGATACGCAGTATTTT
NA	TRBJ2-7	many	TRBV28	CASSLRRRLKSYEQYF	TGTGCCAGCAGTTTAAGGCGACGGTTGAAGAGCTACGAGCAGTACTTC
TRBD1	TRBJ1-1	NA	TRBV4-1	CASSLTMDRFESVF	TGCGCCAGCAGCCTAACCATGGACAGGTTCGAGTCGGTCTTT
NA	TRBJ2-7	many	TRBV28	CASSFYGGGSYEQYF	TGTGCCAGCAGTTTTTACGGGGGTGGTTCCTACGAGCAGTACTTC
NA	TRBJ2-7	many	TRBV28	CASNAPRGITYEQYF	TGTGCCAGCAACGCCCCAAGGGGGATAACCTACGAGCAGTACTTC
NA	TRBJ1-1	many	TRBV5-4	CASSLAQRGDTEAFF	TGTGCCAGCAGCTTGGCCCAACGAGGGGACACTGAAGCTTTCTTT
TRBD1	TRBJ1-1	NA	TRBV29-1	CSVVEGATEAFF	TGCAGCGTTGTAGAGGGGGCCACTGAAGCTTTCTTT
NA	TRBJ1-3	many	TRBV7-3	CASSRDGVSGNTIYF	TGTGCCAGCAGCCGCGACGGCGTCTCTGGAAACACCATATATTTT